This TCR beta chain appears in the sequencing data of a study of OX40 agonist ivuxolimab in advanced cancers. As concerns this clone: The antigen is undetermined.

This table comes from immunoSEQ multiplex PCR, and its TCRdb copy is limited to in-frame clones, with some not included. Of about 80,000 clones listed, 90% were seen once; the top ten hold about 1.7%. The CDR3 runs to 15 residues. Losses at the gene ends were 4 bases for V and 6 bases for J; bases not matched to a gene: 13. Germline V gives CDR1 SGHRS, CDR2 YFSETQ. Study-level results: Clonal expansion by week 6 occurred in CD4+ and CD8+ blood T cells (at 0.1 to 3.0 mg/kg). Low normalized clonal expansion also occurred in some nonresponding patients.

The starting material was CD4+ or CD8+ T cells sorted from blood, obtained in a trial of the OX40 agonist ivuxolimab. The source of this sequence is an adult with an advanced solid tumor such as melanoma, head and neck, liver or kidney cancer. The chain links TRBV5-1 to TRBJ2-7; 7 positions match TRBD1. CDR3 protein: CASSETGTLPREQYF. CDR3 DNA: TGCGCCAGCAGCGAGACAGGGACCCTCCCGCGCGAGCAGTACTTC.